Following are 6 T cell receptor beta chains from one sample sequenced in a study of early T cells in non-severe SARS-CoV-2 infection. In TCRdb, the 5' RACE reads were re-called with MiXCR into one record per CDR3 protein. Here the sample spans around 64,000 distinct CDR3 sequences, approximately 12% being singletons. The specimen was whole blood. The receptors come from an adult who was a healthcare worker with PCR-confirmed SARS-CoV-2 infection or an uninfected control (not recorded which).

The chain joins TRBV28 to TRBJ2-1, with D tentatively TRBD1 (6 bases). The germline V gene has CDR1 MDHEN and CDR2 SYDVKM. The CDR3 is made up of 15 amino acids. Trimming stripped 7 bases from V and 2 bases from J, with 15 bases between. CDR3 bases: TGTGCCAGCACGGTGCAGGGGCAGGCCTACAATGAGCAGTTCTTC. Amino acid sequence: CASTVQGQAYNEQFF. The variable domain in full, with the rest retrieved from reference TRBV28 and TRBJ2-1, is DVKVTQSSRYLVKRTGEKVFLECVQDMDHENMFWYRQDPGLGLRLIYFSYDVKMKEKGDIPEGYSVSREKKERFSLILESASTNQTSMYLCASTVQGQAYNEQFFGPGTRLTVL.

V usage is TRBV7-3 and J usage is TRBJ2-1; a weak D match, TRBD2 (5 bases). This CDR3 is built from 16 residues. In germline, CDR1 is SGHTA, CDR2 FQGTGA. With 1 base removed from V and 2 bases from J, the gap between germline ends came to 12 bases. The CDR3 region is CASSLRSGNAYNEQFF. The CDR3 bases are TGTGCCAGCAGCTTAAGGAGCGGAAACGCCTACAATGAGCAGTTCTTC.

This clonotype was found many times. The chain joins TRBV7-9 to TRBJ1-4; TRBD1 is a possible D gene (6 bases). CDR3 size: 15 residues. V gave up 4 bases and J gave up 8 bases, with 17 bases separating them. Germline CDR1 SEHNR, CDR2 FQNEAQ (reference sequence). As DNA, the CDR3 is TGTGCCAGCAGCTCGGAACAGGGTGTAAAGGAAAAACTGTTTTTT. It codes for CASSSEQGVKEKLFF.

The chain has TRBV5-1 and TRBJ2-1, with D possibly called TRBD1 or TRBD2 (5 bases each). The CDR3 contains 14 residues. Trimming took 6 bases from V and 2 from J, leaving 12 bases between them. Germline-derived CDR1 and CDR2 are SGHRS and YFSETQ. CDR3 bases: TGCGCCAGCACCCCTGGGACCGCCTACAATGAGCAGTTCTTC. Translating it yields CASTPGTAYNEQFF.

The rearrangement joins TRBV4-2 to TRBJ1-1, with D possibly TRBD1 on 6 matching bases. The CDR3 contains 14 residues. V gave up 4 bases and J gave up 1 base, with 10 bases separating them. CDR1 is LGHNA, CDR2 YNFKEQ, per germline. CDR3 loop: CASSPLTGNTEAFF. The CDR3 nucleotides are TGTGCCAGCAGCCCCCTGACAGGGAACACTGAAGCTTTCTTT.

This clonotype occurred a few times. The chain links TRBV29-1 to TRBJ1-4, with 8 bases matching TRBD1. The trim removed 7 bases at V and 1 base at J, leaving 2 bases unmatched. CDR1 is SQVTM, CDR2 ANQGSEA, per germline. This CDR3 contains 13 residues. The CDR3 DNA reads TGCAGCGCAGGGGGCGGAACTAATGAAAAACTGTTTTTT. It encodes CSAGGGTNEKLFF.